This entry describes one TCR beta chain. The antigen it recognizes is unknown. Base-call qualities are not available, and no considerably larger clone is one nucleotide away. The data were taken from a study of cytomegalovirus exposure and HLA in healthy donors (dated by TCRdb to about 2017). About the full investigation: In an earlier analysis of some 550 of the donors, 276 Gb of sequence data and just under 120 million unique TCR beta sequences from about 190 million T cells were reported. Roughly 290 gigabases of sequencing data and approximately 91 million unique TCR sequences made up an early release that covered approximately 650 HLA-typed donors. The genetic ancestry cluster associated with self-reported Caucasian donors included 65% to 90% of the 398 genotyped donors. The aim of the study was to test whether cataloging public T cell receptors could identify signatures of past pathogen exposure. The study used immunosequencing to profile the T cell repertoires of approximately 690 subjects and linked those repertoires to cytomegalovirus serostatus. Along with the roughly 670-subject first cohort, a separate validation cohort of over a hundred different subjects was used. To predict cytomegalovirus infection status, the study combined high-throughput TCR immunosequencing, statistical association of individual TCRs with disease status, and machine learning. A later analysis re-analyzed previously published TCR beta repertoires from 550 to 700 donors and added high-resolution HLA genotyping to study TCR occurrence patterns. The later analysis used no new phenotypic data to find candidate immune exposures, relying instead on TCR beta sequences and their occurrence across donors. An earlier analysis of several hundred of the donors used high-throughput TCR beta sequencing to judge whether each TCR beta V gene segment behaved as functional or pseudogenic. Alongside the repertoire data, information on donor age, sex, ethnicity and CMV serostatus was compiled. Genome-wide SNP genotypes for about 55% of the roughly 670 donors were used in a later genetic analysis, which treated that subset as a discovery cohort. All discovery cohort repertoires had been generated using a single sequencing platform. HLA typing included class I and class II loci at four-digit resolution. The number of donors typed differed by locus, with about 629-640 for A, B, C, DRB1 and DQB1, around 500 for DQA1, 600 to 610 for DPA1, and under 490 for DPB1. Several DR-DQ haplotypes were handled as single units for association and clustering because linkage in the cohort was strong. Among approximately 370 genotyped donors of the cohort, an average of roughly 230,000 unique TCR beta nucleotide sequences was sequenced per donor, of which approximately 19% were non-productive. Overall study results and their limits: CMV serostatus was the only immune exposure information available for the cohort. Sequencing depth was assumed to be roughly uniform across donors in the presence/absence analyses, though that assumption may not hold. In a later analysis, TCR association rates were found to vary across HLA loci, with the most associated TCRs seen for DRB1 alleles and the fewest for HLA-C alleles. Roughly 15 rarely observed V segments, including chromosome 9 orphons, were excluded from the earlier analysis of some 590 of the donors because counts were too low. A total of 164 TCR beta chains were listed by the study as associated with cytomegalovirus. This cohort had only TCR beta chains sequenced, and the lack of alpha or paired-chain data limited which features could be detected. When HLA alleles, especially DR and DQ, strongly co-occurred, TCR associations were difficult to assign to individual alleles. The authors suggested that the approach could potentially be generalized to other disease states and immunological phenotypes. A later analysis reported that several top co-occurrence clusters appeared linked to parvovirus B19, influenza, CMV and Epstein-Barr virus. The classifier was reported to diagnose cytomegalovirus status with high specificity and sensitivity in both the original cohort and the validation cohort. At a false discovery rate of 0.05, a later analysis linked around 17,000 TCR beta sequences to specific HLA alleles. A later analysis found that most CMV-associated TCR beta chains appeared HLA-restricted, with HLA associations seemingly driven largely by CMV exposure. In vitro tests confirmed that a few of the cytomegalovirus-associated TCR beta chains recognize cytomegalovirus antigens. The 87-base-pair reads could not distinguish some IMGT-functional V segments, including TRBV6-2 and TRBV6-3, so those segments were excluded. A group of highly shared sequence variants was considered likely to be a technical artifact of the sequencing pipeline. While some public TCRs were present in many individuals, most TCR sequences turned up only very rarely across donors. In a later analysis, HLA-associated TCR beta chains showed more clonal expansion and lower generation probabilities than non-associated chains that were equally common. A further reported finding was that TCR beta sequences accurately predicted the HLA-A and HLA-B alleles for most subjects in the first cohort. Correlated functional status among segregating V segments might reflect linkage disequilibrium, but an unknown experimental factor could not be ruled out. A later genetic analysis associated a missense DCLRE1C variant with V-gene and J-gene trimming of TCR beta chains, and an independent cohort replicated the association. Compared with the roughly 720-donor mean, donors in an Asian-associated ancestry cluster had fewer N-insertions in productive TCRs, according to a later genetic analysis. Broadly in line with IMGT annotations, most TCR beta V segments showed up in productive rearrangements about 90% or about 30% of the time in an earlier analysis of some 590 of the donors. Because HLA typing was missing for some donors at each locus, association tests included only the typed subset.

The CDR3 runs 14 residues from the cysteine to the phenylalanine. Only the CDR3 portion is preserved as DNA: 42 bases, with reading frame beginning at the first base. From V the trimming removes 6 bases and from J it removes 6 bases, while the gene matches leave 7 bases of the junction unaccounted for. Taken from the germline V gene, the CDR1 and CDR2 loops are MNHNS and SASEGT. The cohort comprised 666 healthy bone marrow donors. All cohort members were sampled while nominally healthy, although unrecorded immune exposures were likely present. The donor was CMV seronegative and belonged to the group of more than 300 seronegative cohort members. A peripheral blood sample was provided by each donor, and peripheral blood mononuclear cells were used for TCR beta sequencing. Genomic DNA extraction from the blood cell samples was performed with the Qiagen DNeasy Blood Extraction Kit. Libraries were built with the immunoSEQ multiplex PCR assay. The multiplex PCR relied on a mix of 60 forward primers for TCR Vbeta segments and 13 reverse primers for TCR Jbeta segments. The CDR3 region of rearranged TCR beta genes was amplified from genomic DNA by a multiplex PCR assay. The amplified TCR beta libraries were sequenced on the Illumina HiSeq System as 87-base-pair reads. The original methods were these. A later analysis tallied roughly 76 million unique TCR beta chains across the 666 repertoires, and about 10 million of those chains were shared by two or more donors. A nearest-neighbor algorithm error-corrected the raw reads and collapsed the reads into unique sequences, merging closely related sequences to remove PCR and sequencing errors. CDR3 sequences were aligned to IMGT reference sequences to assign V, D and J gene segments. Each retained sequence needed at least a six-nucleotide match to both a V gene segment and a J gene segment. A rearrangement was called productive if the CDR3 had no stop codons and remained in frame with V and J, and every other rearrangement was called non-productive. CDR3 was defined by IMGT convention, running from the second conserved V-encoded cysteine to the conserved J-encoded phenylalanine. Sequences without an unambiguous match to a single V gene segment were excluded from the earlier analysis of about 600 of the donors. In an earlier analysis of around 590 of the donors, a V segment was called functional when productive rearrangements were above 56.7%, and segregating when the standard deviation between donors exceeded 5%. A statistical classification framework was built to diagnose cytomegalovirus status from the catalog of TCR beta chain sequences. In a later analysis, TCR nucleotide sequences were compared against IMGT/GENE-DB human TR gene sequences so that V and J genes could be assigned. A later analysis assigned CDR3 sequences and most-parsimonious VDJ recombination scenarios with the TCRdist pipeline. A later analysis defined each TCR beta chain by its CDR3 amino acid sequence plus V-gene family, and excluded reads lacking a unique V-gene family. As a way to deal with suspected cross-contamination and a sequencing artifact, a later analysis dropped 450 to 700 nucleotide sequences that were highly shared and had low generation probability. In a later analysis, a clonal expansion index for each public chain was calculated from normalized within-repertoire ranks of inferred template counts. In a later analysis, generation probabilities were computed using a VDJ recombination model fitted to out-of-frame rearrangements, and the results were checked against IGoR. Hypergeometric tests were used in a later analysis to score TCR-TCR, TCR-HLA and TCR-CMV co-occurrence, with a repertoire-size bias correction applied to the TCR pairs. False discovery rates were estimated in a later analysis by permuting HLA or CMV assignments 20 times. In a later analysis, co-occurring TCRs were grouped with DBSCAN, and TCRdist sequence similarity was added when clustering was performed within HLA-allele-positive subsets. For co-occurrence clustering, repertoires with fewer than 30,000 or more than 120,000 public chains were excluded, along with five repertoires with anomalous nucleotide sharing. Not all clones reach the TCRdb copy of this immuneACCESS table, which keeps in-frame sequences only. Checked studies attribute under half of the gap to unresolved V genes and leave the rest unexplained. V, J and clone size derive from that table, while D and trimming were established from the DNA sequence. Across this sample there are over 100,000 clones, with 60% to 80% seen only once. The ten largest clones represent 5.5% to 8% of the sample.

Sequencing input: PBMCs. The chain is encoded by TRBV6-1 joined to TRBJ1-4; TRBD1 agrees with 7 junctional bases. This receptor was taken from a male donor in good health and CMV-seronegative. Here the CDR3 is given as CASRRTGGDEKLFF. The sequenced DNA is TGTGCCAGCAGGAGGACAGGCGGGGATGAAAAACTGTTTTTT.